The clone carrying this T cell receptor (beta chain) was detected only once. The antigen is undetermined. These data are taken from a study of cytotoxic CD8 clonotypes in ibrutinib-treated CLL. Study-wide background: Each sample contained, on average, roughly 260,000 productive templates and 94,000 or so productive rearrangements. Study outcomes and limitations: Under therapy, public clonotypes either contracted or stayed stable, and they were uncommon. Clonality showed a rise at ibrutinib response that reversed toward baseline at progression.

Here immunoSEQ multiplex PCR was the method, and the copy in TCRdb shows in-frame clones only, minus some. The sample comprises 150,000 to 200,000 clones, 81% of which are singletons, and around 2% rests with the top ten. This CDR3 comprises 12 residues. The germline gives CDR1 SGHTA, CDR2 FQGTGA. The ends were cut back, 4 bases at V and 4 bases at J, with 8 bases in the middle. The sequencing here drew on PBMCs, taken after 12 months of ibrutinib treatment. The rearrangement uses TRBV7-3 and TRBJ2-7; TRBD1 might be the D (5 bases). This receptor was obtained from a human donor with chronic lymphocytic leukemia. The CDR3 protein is CASSSTGYEQYF. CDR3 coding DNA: TGTGCCAGCAGCTCCACAGGTTACGAGCAGTACTTC.